Presented here are 13 T cell receptor beta chains from one specimen sequenced in a study of T cell clones after liver transplantation. Generated by immunoSEQ multiplex PCR, the TCRdb table keeps only in-frame clones and is missing some. This table holds roughly 50,000 clones, 65% to 85% found once. The source was CD4+ T cells from blood, collected before liver transplant. The receptors here all came from a human donor who received a liver transplant.

The CDR3 sequence: CASSLSANRGETQYF. In DNA, the CDR3 is TGCGCCAGCAGCCTTAGCGCAAACCGTGGAGAGACCCAGTACTTC. The chain uses TRBV4-1 and TRBJ2-5; tentatively, D is TRBD2 (5 bases). V was pared by 4 bases and J by 4 bases, with 16 bases between. This CDR3 comprises 15 residues. CDR1 is MGHRA and CDR2 is YSYEKL in the germline V gene.

The V and J genes are TRBV13 and TRBJ1-1, with a weak D call TRBD1 (5 bases). V was shortened by 0 bases and J by 7 bases, with 15 bases between the two germline ends. Germline CDR1 and CDR2: PRHDT and FYEKMQ (reference sequence). This CDR3 contains 15 residues. CDR3 DNA sequence: TGTGCCAGCAGCTTAGGGGAAAGGGACCGGGTTGAAGCTTTCTTT. This translates into CASSLGERDRVEAFF.

V usage is TRBV5-1 and J usage is TRBJ2-6; 9 positions match TRBD1. Germline lookup yields CDR1 SGHRS and CDR2 YFSETQ. Trimming removed 1 base from V and 3 bases from J; junction bases left unmatched: 8. The CDR3 extends over 18 amino acids. The CDR3 reads CASSLNRGLTGGANVLTF. In DNA, the CDR3 is TGCGCCAGCAGCTTGAACAGGGGGCTAACTGGTGGGGCCAACGTCCTGACTTTC.

The genes are TRBV19 and TRBJ1-3; the D gene is possibly TRBD1 (5 bases). The CDR3 extends over 13 amino acids. The V gene lost 3 bases and the J gene lost 8 bases, with 11 bases spanning the gap. Looked up from germline, CDR1 is LNHDA and CDR2 is SQIVND (reference sequence). This CDR3 reads CASSIPGLDTIYF. CDR3 nucleotide sequence: TGTGCCAGTAGTATCCCGGGGCTGGACACCATATATTTT.

The chain recombines TRBV9 with TRBJ1-4; no clear D gene. Germline V CDR1 and CDR2: SGDLS, YYNGEE. There are 15 residues in the CDR3. V lost 4 bases, J lost 5 bases, and 15 bases lay in between. Here the CDR3 DNA reads TGTGCCAGCAGCACACGCCCCGGGCCGAATGAAAAACTGTTTTTT. Its protein product is CASSTRPGPNEKLFF. Full variable domain (rest looked up from reference TRBV9 and TRBJ1-4): DSGVTQTPKHLITATGQRVTLRCSPRSGDLSVYWYQQSLDQGLQFLIQYYNGEERAKGNILERFSAQQFPDLHSELNLSSLELGDSALYFCASSTRPGPNEKLFFGSGTQLSVL.

The rearrangement links TRBV5-1 to TRBJ1-3; tentative D call: TRBD1 (5 bases). Germline loops: CDR1 SGHRS, CDR2 YFSETQ. The CDR3 loop spans 17 amino acids. With 4 bases removed from V and 1 base from J, the gap between germline ends came to 18 bases. CDR3 protein: CASSPLQGSGSGNTIYF. The CDR3 coding sequence is TGCGCCAGCAGCCCTCTCCAGGGTAGTGGATCTGGAAACACCATATATTTT.

The chain recombines TRBV7-8 with TRBJ2-1, with D hard to call. V was trimmed by 5 bases and J by 8 bases, leaving 13 bases between them. Germline V gene data show CDR1 as SGHVS and CDR2 as FQNEAQ. The CDR3 spans 13 residues. CDR3 in DNA: TGTGCCAGCAGCCCTGACCTCGTCGATGAGCAGTTCTTC. This codes for CASSPDLVDEQFF.

The chain combines TRBV6-9 with TRBJ2-6; D ambiguous. The CDR3 has 17 residues. Trimming removed 5 bases from V and 5 bases from J, with 19 bases in between. The germline gives CDR1 MNHGY, CDR2 SVAAGI. For the CDR3, the DNA is TGTGCCAGCAGTCCACGGTTACGACAAAGTCGGGCCAACGTCCTGACTTTC. It specifies CASSPRLRQSRANVLTF.

The chain links TRBV14 to TRBJ1-2; D unresolved. V dropped 0 bases and J dropped 8 bases, with 16 bases sitting between them. The CDR3 has 15 amino acids. Germline CDR1 is SGHDN and CDR2 is FVKESK. The DNA for the CDR3 is TGTGCCAGCAGCCAAGAATTACCCATCGTGGGGGGCTACACCTTC. Protein product: CASSQELPIVGGYTF.

The rearrangement uses TRBV7-2 and TRBJ1-3, with D unclear. Trimming cost V 0 bases and J 4 bases, with 4 bases left between them. Germline V lookup: CDR1 SGHTA, CDR2 FQGNSA. The CDR3 extends over 13 amino acids. In nucleotides, the CDR3 is TGTGCCAGCAGCTTAGCGCTGGGAAACACCATATATTTT. It translates to CASSLALGNTIYF.

J is TRBJ2-3 and V is TRBV5-1; tentative D call: TRBD2 (5 bases). This CDR3 has 14 residues. Per germline, CDR1 SGHRS and CDR2 YFSETQ. V was pared by 4 bases and J by 6 bases, with 15 bases between. CDR3 residues: CASSQDSFADTQYF. CDR3 nucleotides: TGCGCCAGCAGCCAGGACTCATTTGCGGATACGCAGTATTTT.

This clone occurred a few times. The chain links TRBV11-3 to TRBJ2-3; 11 nucleotides align to TRBD2. The CDR3 is 15 residues long. From germline, CDR1 is SGHNT and CDR2 YENEEA. The junction had 2 bases not matched to a gene; V was cut back by 4 bases and J by 2 bases. The CDR3 protein is CASSSSGGPTDTQYF. The CDR3 nucleotides read TGTGCCAGCAGCTCTAGCGGGGGGCCCACAGATACGCAGTATTTT.

The rearrangement joins TRBV5-5 to TRBJ2-2; D remains unclear. CDR1 and CDR2 from the germline V gene are SGHKS and YYEKEE (reference sequence). CDR3 length equals 16 residues. With 1 base removed from V and 0 bases from J, the gap between germline ends came to 10 bases. CDR3 sequence reads: CASSLLGGANTGELFF. CDR3 in DNA: TGTGCCAGCAGCTTGTTGGGCGGAGCGAACACCGGGGAGCTGTTTTTT.